This passage covers 6 T cell receptor beta chains from one sample sequenced in a study of cytomegalovirus exposure and HLA in healthy donors. The primer mix had 60 Vbeta and 13 Jbeta primers. Data came from immunoSEQ multiplex PCR; TCRdb stores just in-frame clones and leaves some out. The data contain about 200,000 clones, 82% of them singletons. The sample comprised PBMCs. These receptor sequences come from a man aged 40-50 years in good health and CMV-seropositive.

The rearrangement uses TRBV11-2 and TRBJ1-1; a possible D gene is TRBD1 (6 bases). Germline V gene data show CDR1 as SGHAT and CDR2 as FQNNGV. The CDR3 extends over 13 amino acids. V was cut by 1 base and J by 7 bases, with 10 bases left in between. The CDR3 reads CASSLGGQLEAFF. CDR3 DNA: TGTGCCAGCAGCTTAGGAGGACAGCTTGAAGCTTTCTTT.

The chain uses TRBV7-8 and TRBJ2-2; the D is unclear. V was shortened by 3 bases and J by 4 bases, with 6 bases between the two germline ends. The germline gives CDR1 SGHVS, CDR2 FQNEAQ. CDR3 length: 13 amino acids. The CDR3 DNA is TGTGCCAGCAGCTTCAGGCCCACCGGGGAGCTGTTTTTT. Translated: CASSFRPTGELFF. Full variable domain (rest looked up from reference TRBV7-8 and TRBJ2-2): GAGVSQSPRYKVAKRGQDVALRCDPISGHVSLFWYQQALGQGPEFLTYFQNEAQLDKSGLPSDRFFAERPEGSVSTLKIQRTQQEDSAVYLCASSFRPTGELFFGEGSRLTVL.

The chain carries TRBV6-1 and TRBJ2-7, with TRBD2 matching over 8 bases. Looked up from germline, CDR1 is MNHNS and CDR2 is SASEGT. The J segment lost 2 bases and the V segment lost 4 bases, leaving 4 bases of the junction unmatched. The CDR3 extends over 14 amino acids. As DNA, the CDR3 is TGTGCCAGCAGTGCGCTAGCGGGCGCCTACGAGCAGTACGTC. This translates into CASSALAGAYEQYV.

The J gene is TRBJ2-1, the V gene TRBV19; 9 bases match TRBD2. Looked up from germline, CDR1 is LNHDA and CDR2 is SQIVND (reference sequence). J was trimmed by 8 bases and V by 5 bases; bases with no gene match: 13. The length of the CDR3 is 16 residues. CDR3 residues: CASSPRVAGALDEQFF. Written as DNA, the CDR3 is TGTGCCAGTAGTCCGAGAGTAGCGGGAGCATTAGATGAGCAGTTCTTC.

This chain connects TRBV5-1 to TRBJ2-5, with D possibly matching TRBD2 (5 bases). Germline loops: CDR1 SGHRS, CDR2 YFSETQ. The V end lost 0 bases, the J end lost 5 bases, and 11 bases lay between the germline ends. CDR3 size: 14 residues. The CDR3 reads CASSLAGTRETQYF. The CDR3, as DNA: TGCGCCAGCAGCTTGGCGGGTACTAGGGAGACCCAGTACTTC.

V and J are TRBV9 and TRBJ2-1, with 10 bases that match TRBD2. The CDR3 runs 15 residues. Germline V gives CDR1 SGDLS, CDR2 YYNGEE. J was trimmed by 3 bases and V by 3 bases; bases with no gene match: 3. CDR3 loop: CASSEQREGYNEQFF. CDR3 coding DNA: TGTGCCAGCAGCGAGCAGCGGGAGGGCTACAATGAGCAGTTCTTC.